Below, 24 T cell receptor beta chains from the same sample are listed, as sequenced in a study of blood T cell repertoires in COVID-19. Data came from immunoSEQ multiplex PCR; TCRdb stores just in-frame clones and leaves some out. The sample consists of 270,000 or so clones, roughly 90% of them appearing once. The sample consisted of peripheral blood. Receptor source: a man aged 40-49 years with acute or convalescent COVID-19.

The chain joins TRBV3-1 (or the pseudogene TRBV3-2) to TRBJ2-7; 8 nucleotides align to TRBD1. Germline trimming cut 4 bases from V and 4 bases from J; bases unmatched to any gene: 6. This CDR3 comprises 14 residues. Germline V lookup: CDR1 LGHDT, CDR2 YNNKEL (reference sequence). The CDR3 loop reads CASSPKDRAYEQYF. In DNA form, the CDR3 reads TGTGCCAGCAGCCCGAAGGACAGGGCTTACGAGCAGTACTTC.

The rearrangement links TRBV11-1 to TRBJ1-6; 8 positions match TRBD1. Trimming at V came to 4 bases and at J to 12 bases, leaving 5 bases not matched to a gene. Germline CDR1 SGHAT, CDR2 FQDESV (reference sequence). This CDR3 is 13 amino acids long. The CDR3 here is CASSSGQGGPLHF. The CDR3 DNA follows: TGTGCCAGCAGCTCCGGACAGGGAGGACCCCTCCACTTT.

The chain recombines TRBV7-3 with TRBJ2-1, with 8 positions matching TRBD2. The CDR3 contains 16 residues. J lost 2 bases, V lost 5 bases, and 8 bases had no gene match. In germline, CDR1 is SGHTA, CDR2 FQGTGA. CDR3 coding DNA: TGTGCCAGCAGCCCCGGGGGTAGCGGGGCCTACAATGAGCAGTTCTTC. Translation: CASSPGGSGAYNEQFF.

The chain combines TRBV19 with TRBJ2-2, with D unresolved. The CDR3 loop spans 13 amino acids. V was clipped by 4 bases and J by 5 bases, with 8 bases between them. Germline loops: CDR1 LNHDA, CDR2 SQIVND (reference sequence). The CDR3 spells CASSTVSTGELFF. CDR3 nucleotides: TGTGCCAGTAGTACGGTCTCGACCGGGGAGCTGTTTTTT.

This chain joins TRBV5-4 and TRBJ2-7; 12 nucleotides agree with TRBD2. The CDR3 loop spans 18 amino acids. Looked up from germline, CDR1 is SGHNT and CDR2 is YYREEE (reference sequence). The trim removed 0 bases at V and 6 bases at J, leaving 13 bases unmatched. The DNA of the CDR3 is TGTGCCAGCAGCTTGGCTCGACTAGCGGGGGCCACCGGGGCCGAGCAGTACTTC. Protein: CASSLARLAGATGAEQYF.

CDR3 protein: CATSPGLRGANEKLFF. The CDR3, as DNA: TGTGCCACCAGCCCTGGACTCAGGGGAGCTAATGAAAAACTGTTTTTT. The genes are TRBV15 and TRBJ1-4; TRBD1 might be the D (6 bases). Trimming pared 5 bases from V and 3 bases from J, leaving 16 bases between. The CDR3 runs 16 residues. Germline V gene lookup returns CDR1 LNHNV and CDR2 YYDKDF (reference sequence). Complete variable domain (other parts from reference TRBV15 and TRBJ1-4): DAMVIQNPRYQVTQFGKPVTLSCSQTLNHNVMYWYQQKSSQAPKLLFHYYDKDFNNEADTPDNFQSRRPNTSFCFLDIRSPGLGDTAMYLCATSPGLRGANEKLFFGSGTQLSVL.

The chain couples TRBV13 to TRBJ1-2; 9 bases agree with TRBD1. CDR1 is PRHDT and CDR2 is FYEKMQ in the germline V gene (reference sequence). V shed 6 bases and J 6 bases; nucleotides not matched to a gene: 5. This CDR3 comprises 13 residues. CDR3 sequence (DNA): TGTGCCAGCAGTCAGGACAGGGGAAATGGCTACACCTTC. It codes for CASSQDRGNGYTF.

The chain carries TRBV10-3 and TRBJ2-1, with D perhaps matching TRBD2 (6 bases). The CDR3 consists of 14 residues. V was shortened by 6 bases and J by 0 bases, with 9 bases between the two germline ends. CDR1 and CDR2 (germline): ENHRY, SYGVKD. The CDR3 spells CAISLASSYNEQFF. The CDR3 DNA reads as TGTGCCATCAGCCTAGCGAGCTCCTACAATGAGCAGTTCTTC.

The J gene is TRBJ2-1, the V gene TRBV6-5; 7 positions agree with TRBD1. V gave up 5 bases and J gave up 5 bases; unmatched junction bases: 9. CDR1 is MNHEY, CDR2 SVGAGI, per germline. The CDR3 runs 15 residues. Here the CDR3 DNA reads TGTGCCAGCAGTCCAACAGGGGAGTTGGACAATGAGCAGTTCTTC. This gives the protein CASSPTGELDNEQFF.

The J gene is TRBJ1-2, the V gene TRBV24-1; no clear D. CDR1 is KGHDR and CDR2 is SFDVKD in the germline V gene. This CDR3 spans 14 amino acids. V shed 4 bases and J shed 0 bases, with 8 bases lying between them. The CDR3 reads CATSERGTNYGYTF. Here the CDR3 DNA reads TGTGCCACCAGTGAAAGAGGAACTAACTATGGCTACACCTTC.

V and J are TRBV11-3 and TRBJ2-3, with D unclear. CDR1 is SGHNT, CDR2 YENEEA, per germline. The CDR3 consists of 13 residues. Trimming removed 2 bases at V and 5 bases at J, with 8 bases between. In DNA form, the CDR3 reads TGTGCCAGCAGCTTAATGACAATAGATACGCAGTATTTT. It specifies CASSLMTIDTQYF.

The V call is TRBV5-4, the J call TRBJ2-7; 7 nucleotides line up with TRBD1. Germline CDR1 is SGHNT and CDR2 is YYREEE (reference sequence). The CDR3 has 12 residues. J lost 6 bases, V lost 4 bases, and 4 bases had no gene match. The CDR3 sequence: CASSATGVEQYF. DNA for the CDR3: TGTGCCAGCAGCGCCACAGGGGTCGAGCAGTACTTC.

The chain joins TRBV7-3 to TRBJ2-1; the match to TRBD2 covers 10 bases. V was pared by 3 bases and J by 7 bases, with 6 bases of the junction left unmatched. The CDR3 is made up of 15 amino acids. Germline V CDR1 and CDR2: SGHTA, FQGTGA. CDR3 region: CASSLWLAGENEQFF. The DNA of the CDR3 is TGTGCCAGCAGCTTGTGGCTAGCGGGGGAGAATGAGCAGTTCTTC.

This clone appeared once. The genes are TRBV6-5 and TRBJ1-1; possibly TRBD1 for D (5 bases). Between the trimmed V and J ends, which lost 0 bases and 2 bases, there was a span of 10 bases. CDR1 is MNHEY, CDR2 SVGAGI, per germline. This CDR3 spans 15 amino acids. The CDR3 nucleotides read TGTGCCAGCAGTTACTCCAGGGCCCTCAACACTGAAGCTTTCTTT. Translated, it gives CASSYSRALNTEAFF.

V is TRBV7-2 and J is TRBJ1-6; D not resolved. The V and J ends lost 5 bases and 5 bases respectively, with 4 bases between them. The CDR3 sequence is 12 residues long. Looked up from germline, CDR1 is SGHTA and CDR2 is FQGNSA. CDR3 nucleotide sequence: TGTGCCAGCAGCCCTAATAATTCACCCCTCCACTTT. Translation: CASSPNNSPLHF.

V usage is TRBV28 and J usage is TRBJ1-3, with 8 positions matching TRBD1. The germline CDR1 and CDR2 sequences are MDHEN and SYDVKM. J lost 4 bases, V lost 4 bases, and 6 bases had no gene match. The CDR3 has 15 residues. This CDR3 reads CASSSPGQGGNTIYF. The CDR3 DNA follows: TGTGCCAGCAGTTCCCCAGGACAGGGAGGAAACACCATATATTTT.

The chain recombines TRBV6-5 with TRBJ1-2; D not resolved. The CDR3 length is 12 residues. From germline, CDR1 is MNHEY and CDR2 SVGAGI. Trimming left V 6 bases short and J 8 bases short, with 13 bases between. The CDR3 loop reads CASRRAGGGYTF. CDR3 DNA sequence: TGTGCCAGCAGAAGGGCGGGTGGGGGCTACACCTTC.

The rearrangement joins TRBV5-6 to TRBJ2-3; possible D gene TRBD2, 7 bases. The V end was cut by 4 bases, the J end by 11 bases, with 20 bases between. The CDR3 loop spans 14 amino acids. CDR1 and CDR2 from the germline V gene are SGHDT and YYEEEE. The CDR3 loop is CASSGGAPVTKQYF. As DNA, the CDR3 is TGTGCCAGCAGCGGGGGGGCTCCGGTTACCAAGCAGTATTTT.

V and J are TRBV5-1 and TRBJ1-2; TRBD1 is a possible D gene (5 bases). In germline, CDR1 is SGHRS, CDR2 YFSETQ. CDR3 size: 13 residues. Trimming stripped 2 bases from V and 4 bases from J, with 9 bases between. In nucleotides, the CDR3 is TGCGCCAGCAGCTTCGGGGGTGGCTATGGCTACACCTTC. Its protein product is CASSFGGGYGYTF.

The chain has TRBV14 and TRBJ1-6; no clear D. Germline values: CDR1 SGHDN, CDR2 FVKESK. V was trimmed by 4 bases and J by 9 bases, leaving 16 bases between them. This CDR3 is built from 15 residues. CDR3 in amino acids: CASSRAWGDGSPLHF. The CDR3 bases are TGTGCCAGCAGCCGAGCATGGGGAGACGGTTCACCCCTCCACTTT.

As to this clone: At one end the junction does not follow the germline gene, possibly because of a read error. The rearrangement links TRBV3-1 (or the pseudogene TRBV3-2) to TRBJ2-1, with D hard to call. The CDR3 runs 12 residues. CDR1 is LGHDT and CDR2 is YNNKEL in the germline V gene (reference sequence). For the CDR3, the DNA is TGTGCCAGCAGCCAAGCCCCAGGAAAGCAATTCTTC. Translating gives CASSQAPGKQFF.

This clone was counted once. The chain couples TRBV28 to TRBJ1-4; maybe TRBD1 (5 bases). Trimming left V 8 bases short and J 2 bases short, with 12 bases between. Germline values: CDR1 MDHEN, CDR2 SYDVKM. This CDR3 has 14 amino acids. The CDR3 loop is CASVRGGTNEKLFF. The CDR3 bases are TGTGCCAGCGTGCGGGGGGGGACTAATGAAAAACTGTTTTTT.

The V call is TRBV5-4, the J call TRBJ1-6; TRBD1 aligns across 9 bases. This CDR3 comprises 16 residues. Germline V gene sequence: CDR1 SGHNT, CDR2 YYREEE (reference sequence). J gave up 6 bases and V 4 bases, and 8 bases lay outside the gene matches. CDR3 nucleotide sequence: TGTGCCAGCAGCCCGGACAGGGGCTGGGGTAATTCACCCCTCCACTTT. Amino acid sequence: CASSPDRGWGNSPLHF.

The rearrangement uses TRBV2 and TRBJ1-1, with 12 bases lining up with TRBD1. With 4 bases clipped from V and 4 bases from J, the junction kept 4 bases outside the gene matches. The germline V gene encodes CDR1 SNHLY and CDR2 FYNNEI. The CDR3 is made up of 15 amino acids. The CDR3 is CASSGGTGGSTEAFF. As DNA, the CDR3 is TGTGCCAGCAGTGGGGGGACAGGGGGCTCCACTGAAGCTTTCTTT.